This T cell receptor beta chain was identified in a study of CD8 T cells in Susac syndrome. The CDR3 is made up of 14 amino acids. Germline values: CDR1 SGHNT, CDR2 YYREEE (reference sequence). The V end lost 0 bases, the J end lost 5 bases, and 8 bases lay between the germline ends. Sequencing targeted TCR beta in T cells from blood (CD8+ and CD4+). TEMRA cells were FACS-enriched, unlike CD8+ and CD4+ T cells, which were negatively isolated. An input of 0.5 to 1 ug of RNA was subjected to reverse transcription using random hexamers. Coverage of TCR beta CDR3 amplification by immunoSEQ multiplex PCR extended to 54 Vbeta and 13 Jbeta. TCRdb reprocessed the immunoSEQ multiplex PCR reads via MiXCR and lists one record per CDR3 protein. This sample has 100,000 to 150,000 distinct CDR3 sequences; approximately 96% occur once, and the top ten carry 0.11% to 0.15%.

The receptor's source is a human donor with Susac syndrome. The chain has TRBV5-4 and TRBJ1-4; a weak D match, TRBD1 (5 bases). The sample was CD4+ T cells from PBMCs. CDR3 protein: CASSLDRRNEKLFF. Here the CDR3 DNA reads TGTGCCAGCAGCTTGGACAGGAGAAATGAAAAACTGTTTTTT.